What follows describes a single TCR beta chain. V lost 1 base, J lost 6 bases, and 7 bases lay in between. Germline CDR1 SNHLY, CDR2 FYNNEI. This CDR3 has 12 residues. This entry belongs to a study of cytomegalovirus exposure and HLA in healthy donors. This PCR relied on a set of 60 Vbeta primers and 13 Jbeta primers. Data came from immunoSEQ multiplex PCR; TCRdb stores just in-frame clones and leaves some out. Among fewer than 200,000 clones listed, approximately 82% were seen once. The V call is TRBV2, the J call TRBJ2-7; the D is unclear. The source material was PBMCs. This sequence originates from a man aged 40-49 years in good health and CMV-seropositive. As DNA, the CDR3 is TGTGCCAGCAGTGAAGGTCCGGGCGAGCAGTACTTC. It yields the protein CASSEGPGEQYF.